This T cell receptor (beta chain) derives from a study of T-cell reconstitution after alpha-beta-depleted transplantation in children. As it was prepared, the TCRbeta library received unique molecular identifiers. TCRdb redid the calling of the PCR reads with MiXCR, one entry per CDR3 protein. This sample has over 400,000 distinct CDR3 sequences, with 43% found just once. V lost 4 bases, J lost 4 bases, and 5 bases stayed unmatched. Germline loops: CDR1 SQVTM, CDR2 ANQGSEA. This CDR3 region has 14 residues. Study results and caveats: Several hundred expanded graft clones reportedly supplied alpha-beta T cells about two months after transplant. Recipient T cells and thymic progenitors that survived gave rise to the high TCRbeta diversity observed at day 60 in some patients.

Concerning this clonotype: Antigen specificity is unknown.

The clonotype was recovered from a girl aged 2 to 10 with aplastic anemia, due to receive a stem cell transplant. This specimen consisted of PBMCs, obtained before TCRalphabeta/CD19-depleted stem cell transplant. The chain employs TRBV29-1 and TRBJ2-3; the match to TRBD2 covers 10 bases. The CDR3 region is CSVAPGLAPDTQYF. CDR3 nucleotides: TGCAGCGTTGCTCCGGGACTAGCGCCAGATACGCAGTATTTT.